These 26 T cell receptor beta chains originate from one sample sequenced in a study of post-analysis software for immune sequencing data. Study conclusions and caveats: Patients carried roughly 5 TRBV segments more frequently than controls did, and TRBV5-6, TRBV5-1 and TRBV20-1 were among them.

Their antigen targets remain unknown. Unique molecular identifiers tagged the TCR beta cDNA libraries. One entry per CDR3 protein, called by TCRdb with MiXCR from the PCR reads. The data contain hundreds of thousands of distinct CDR3 sequences, 25% to 30% of them singletons. Sequencing used blood. All receptors come from a girl under 18 with multiple sclerosis.

V gene TRBV11-2 combines with J gene TRBJ2-5; 10 positions match TRBD1. V gave up 4 bases and J gave up 11 bases; unmatched junction bases: 25. The germline V gene has CDR1 SGHAT and CDR2 FQNNGV. The CDR3 is made up of 19 amino acids. The DNA for the CDR3 is TGTGCCAGCAGCTCTCCATCGGAACCGGGACAGGGGAGCTACAATGAGCAGTACTTC. This gives the protein CASSSPSEPGQGSYNEQYF.

There are a few counts of this clonotype. The chain links TRBV20-1 to TRBJ2-3; D not resolved. Trimming left V 3 bases short and J 10 bases short, with 11 bases between. Germline values: CDR1 DFQATT, CDR2 SNEGSKA (reference sequence). The CDR3 contains 11 residues. CDR3 sequence reads: CSASVELSQYF. The CDR3 DNA reads as TGCAGTGCTAGTGTTGAGTTGTCGCAGTATTTT.

In its sample, this clonotype was seen a few times. The J gene is TRBJ2-1, the V gene TRBV14; D unclear. With 4 bases removed from V and 9 bases from J, the gap between germline ends came to 16 bases. The CDR3 spans 14 residues. Germline CDR1 reads SGHDN; CDR2 reads FVKESK. CDR3 sequence (DNA): TGTGCCAGCAGCCCAAACCTCCGCATCGGTGAGCAGTTCTTC. Amino acid sequence: CASSPNLRIGEQFF.

The chain couples TRBV12-3 or TRBV12-4 to TRBJ2-1, with D unclear. The CDR3 is 14 residues long. V dropped 4 bases and J dropped 8 bases, with 15 bases sitting between them. The CDR3 region has the DNA TGTGCCAGCAGTTCAGCCGAACTGCACGATGAGCAGTTCTTC. This sequence encodes CASSSAELHDEQFF.

This clonotype has a handful of counts. This chain joins TRBV7-8 and TRBJ2-1; 9 nucleotides line up with TRBD1. V trimming: 5 bases; J trimming: 6 bases; junction bases outside the gene matches: 5. CDR3 length equals 14 residues. Looked up from germline, CDR1 is SGHVS and CDR2 is FQNEAQ. The CDR3 spells CASSRTGASNEQFF. In DNA, the CDR3 is TGTGCCAGCAGCCGGACAGGGGCTTCCAATGAGCAGTTCTTC.

In its sample, this clonotype was seen a few times. J is TRBJ2-5 and V is TRBV7-2, with 8 nucleotides matching TRBD2. Germline lookup yields CDR1 SGHTA and CDR2 FQGNSA. This CDR3 region has 13 residues. Trimming removed 5 bases from V and 3 bases from J; junction bases left unmatched: 2. CDR3 protein: CASSVSGEETQYF. CDR3 sequence (DNA): TGTGCCAGCAGCGTTAGCGGGGAAGAGACCCAGTACTTC.

As concerns this clonotype: A much more abundant neighbour one base away suggests this may be a read error. This chain links TRBV9 with TRBJ1-1; D is unresolved. The germline CDR1 and CDR2 sequences are SGDLS and YYNGEE. This CDR3 has 13 residues. CDR3 sequence reads: CASSVGGNAEAFF. The CDR3 DNA follows: TGTGCCAGCAGCGTAGGAGGGAACGCTGAAGCTTTCTTT.

This clonotype was seen ten or more times. This chain joins TRBV20-1 and TRBJ2-5, with 9 bases lining up with TRBD2. J gave up 3 bases and V 7 bases, and 9 bases lay outside the gene matches. The CDR3 is 14 residues long. CDR1 is DFQATT, CDR2 SNEGSKA, per germline (reference sequence). CDR3 DNA: TGCAGTGTTCTCCCTGCGGGAGGGGAAGAGACCCAGTACTTC. This translates into CSVLPAGGEETQYF.

V and J are TRBV3-1 and TRBJ2-3, with D unresolved. CDR3 size: 13 residues. Trimming removed 4 bases from V and 6 bases from J, with 11 bases in between. The germline V gene encodes CDR1 LGHDT and CDR2 YNNKEL (reference sequence). CDR3 nucleotide sequence: TGTGCCAGCAGCCTCTGGACGGGCGATACGCAGTATTTT. Protein sequence: CASSLWTGDTQYF.

In this sample, this clonotype turned up a few times. The J gene is TRBJ2-5, the V gene TRBV6-1; D is tentatively TRBD1 or TRBD2 (5 bases each). This CDR3 spans 15 amino acids. The V gene lost 7 bases and the J gene lost 4 bases, with 19 bases spanning the gap. Germline V gene sequence: CDR1 MNHNS, CDR2 SASEGT. The CDR3 is CASNGIGAGGETQYF. The CDR3 bases are TGTGCCAGCAATGGGATCGGGGCCGGAGGAGAGACCCAGTACTTC.

On this clonotype itself: At one boundary the junction diverges from the germline segment, which might be a read error. The chain employs TRBV5-1 and TRBJ2-3; 13 nucleotides align to TRBD2. The CDR3 covers 17 residues. Germline loops: CDR1 SGHRS, CDR2 YFSETQ. The CDR3 reads CASSSGLAGARTGTQYF. The CDR3 nucleotides read TGCGCCAGCAGCTCTGGACTAGCGGGGGCTCGGACAGGTACGCAGTATTTT. Variable domain in full (rest from reference TRBV5-1 and TRBJ2-3): KAGVTQTPRYLIKTRGQQVTLSCSPISGHRSVSWYQQTPGQGLQFLFEYFSETQRNKGNFPGRFSGRQFSNSRSEMNVSTLELGDSALYLCASSSGLAGARTGTQYFGPGTRLTVL.

The chain uses TRBV11-2 and TRBJ1-2, with 7 bases lining up with TRBD1. CDR1 SGHAT and CDR2 FQNNGV come from the germline V gene. V lost 5 bases to trimming and J lost 3 bases; unmatched junction nucleotides: 6. The CDR3 loop spans 14 amino acids. CDR3 sequence reads: CASSPGDSHYGYTF. The CDR3 DNA is TGTGCCAGCAGCCCGGGGGACAGCCACTATGGCTACACCTTC.

The chain uses TRBV6-5 and TRBJ2-1; D is undetermined. Germline V lookup: CDR1 MNHEY, CDR2 SVGAGI. Trimming shortened V by 6 bases and J by 7 bases, and 10 bases separated the two germline ends. The CDR3 consists of 12 residues. This chain's CDR3 is CASSGPSNEQFF. In DNA, the CDR3 is TGTGCCAGCAGCGGGCCCTCAAATGAGCAGTTCTTC.

The J gene is TRBJ2-1, the V gene TRBV14; 7 bases agree with TRBD2. With V trimmed by 1 base and J by 3 bases, 3 bases remained unmatched. This CDR3 has 15 residues. The germline V gene has CDR1 SGHDN and CDR2 FVKESK. CDR3: CASSQGPSGYNEQFF. The CDR3 DNA follows: TGTGCCAGCAGCCAAGGCCCTAGCGGCTACAATGAGCAGTTCTTC.

A few counts support this clonotype. The chain is built from TRBV28 and TRBJ2-6, with D perhaps matching TRBD1 or TRBD2 (5 bases each). Trimming stripped 7 bases from V and 2 bases from J, with 12 bases between. The CDR3 contains 15 residues. The germline gives CDR1 MDHEN, CDR2 SYDVKM. The CDR3 DNA sequence: TGTGCCAGCATCGAGGTGGGGGCTGGGGCCAACGTCCTGACTTTC. It translates to CASIEVGAGANVLTF.

The chain has TRBV5-6 and TRBJ2-1; TRBD1 matches 8 bases. CDR1 and CDR2 (germline): SGHDT, YYEEEE. This CDR3 has 15 residues. The V and J ends lost 0 bases and 8 bases, in that order; junction bases with no gene match: 7. The CDR3 sequence: CASSLGTGRLDEQFF. The CDR3 DNA is TGTGCCAGCAGCTTGGGGACAGGGAGGCTCGATGAGCAGTTCTTC.

This chain links TRBV7-2 with TRBJ1-2, with 7 positions matching TRBD1. The CDR3 runs to 13 residues. Germline V gene data show CDR1 as SGHTA and CDR2 as FQGNSA. The J segment lost 10 bases and the V segment lost 3 bases, leaving 8 bases of the junction unmatched. CDR3 nucleotides: TGTGCCAGCAGCTTTCAGGGGGGAGAGGACTACACCTTC. This sequence encodes CASSFQGGEDYTF. The complete variable domain, with remaining parts taken from reference TRBV7-2 and TRBJ1-2, reads GAGVSQSPSNKVTEKGKDVELRCDPISGHTALYWYRQSLGQGLEFLIYFQGNSAPDKSGLPSDRFSAERTGGSVSTLTIQRTQQEDSAVYLCASSFQGGEDYTFGSGTRLTVV.

For this clonotype: The germline gene is not matched at one end of the junction; a read error may be the cause. This rearrangement joins TRBV10-3 to TRBJ2-5, with 10 bases aligning to TRBD1. CDR1 and CDR2 (germline): ENHRY, SYGVKD. This CDR3 is built from 15 residues. The CDR3 DNA reads as TGTGCCACCAGTGAGTCGACAGGGGGCGAGGAGACCCAGTACTTC. Its translation: CATSESTGGEETQYF.

This chain uses TRBV20-1 with TRBJ2-5; D possibly corresponds to TRBD1 (5 bases). This CDR3 has 14 residues. The V end was cut by 2 bases, the J end by 2 bases, with 12 bases between. Germline lookup yields CDR1 DFQATT and CDR2 SNEGSKA (reference sequence). CDR3 nucleotides: TGCAGTGCTAGACAACAGGCGTGGCAAGAGACCCAGTACTTC. Translation gives CSARQQAWQETQYF.

This clonotype appeared a few times. The chain has TRBV4-1 and TRBJ1-2, with 10 bases fitting TRBD1. The CDR3 is 15 amino acids. The junction had 9 bases not matched to a gene; V was cut back by 4 bases and J by 7 bases. Per the germline V gene, CDR1 is MGHRA and CDR2 is YSYEKL. The CDR3 loop is CASSPYSGQGSGYTF. The CDR3, as DNA: TGCGCCAGCAGCCCATATTCGGGACAGGGGTCTGGCTACACCTTC.

This clonotype appeared many times. The genes are TRBV5-1 and TRBJ2-7; 7 nucleotides line up with TRBD2. Germline loops: CDR1 SGHRS, CDR2 YFSETQ. The CDR3 is made up of 13 amino acids. V was clipped by 1 base and J by 5 bases; unmatched bases: 3. The CDR3 DNA is TGCGCCAGCAGCTTGTCCCGGGGGGACGAGCAGTACTTC. Translating it yields CASSLSRGDEQYF.

This CDR3 reads CASSVRPFGEQFF. The CDR3 region has the DNA TGTGCCAGCAGCGTGCGCCCTTTCGGTGAGCAGTTCTTC. The chain joins TRBV9 to TRBJ2-1; D gene unclear. This CDR3 is 13 amino acids long. Trimming took 2 bases from V and 9 from J, leaving 12 bases between them. Germline values: CDR1 SGDLS, CDR2 YYNGEE.

This clonotype was recorded a few times. The chain carries TRBV2 and TRBJ1-5; a weak D match, TRBD1 (6 bases). Per germline, CDR1 SNHLY and CDR2 FYNNEI. The CDR3 length is 14 residues. V dropped 6 bases and J dropped 1 base, with 10 bases sitting between them. The CDR3 DNA follows: TGTGCCAGCAGCGGGGGGGCGAGCAATCAGCCCCAGCATTTT. It codes for CASSGGASNQPQHF. Supplemented by reference TRBV2 and TRBJ1-5, the full variable domain reads EPEVTQTPSHQVTQMGQEVILRCVPISNHLYFYWYRQILGQKVEFLVSFYNNEISEKSEIFDDQFSVERPDGSNFTLKIRSTKLEDSAMYFCASSGGASNQPQHFGDGTRLSIL.

This CDR3 is CASSLPTSGRVSDTQYF. In nucleotides, the CDR3 is TGCGCCAGCAGCCTTCCGACTAGCGGGAGGGTGTCAGATACGCAGTATTTT. The V call is TRBV5-1, the J call TRBJ2-3; 14 bases match TRBD2. The germline V gene has CDR1 SGHRS and CDR2 YFSETQ. The CDR3 runs 17 residues. V shed 4 bases, J shed 4 bases, and the junction held 8 bases outside the gene matches.

This clonotype has just a few counts. The gene calls are TRBV2 and TRBJ2-2, with D unresolved. Germline V CDR1 and CDR2: SNHLY, FYNNEI. The CDR3 length is 12 residues. V was clipped by 6 bases and J by 4 bases, with 6 bases between them. The CDR3 region is CASREITGELFF. In nucleotides, the CDR3 is TGTGCCAGCAGGGAGATCACCGGGGAGCTGTTTTTT.

This clonotype was counted only a few times. The chain uses TRBV4-1 and TRBJ2-3; no firm D call. The CDR3 spans 16 residues. The V end lost 0 bases, the J end lost 4 bases, and 14 bases lay between the germline ends. CDR1 is MGHRA and CDR2 is YSYEKL in the germline V gene. For the CDR3, the DNA is TGCGCCAGCAGCCAAGATATGTTGACAAGGGCAGATACGCAGTATTTT. This encodes CASSQDMLTRADTQYF.